These T cell receptor beta chains were read from a single sample in a study of cytomegalovirus exposure and HLA in healthy donors. Libraries were prepared by immunoSEQ multiplex PCR; TCRdb keeps only in-frame clonotypes and omits some of them. Counted here are roughly 130,000 clones, 60% to 85% occurring once; the ten biggest clones make up around 0.92%. Input material: PBMCs. Receptors originate from a human donor in good health. Each CDR3 is given with its conserved first and last residue. D genes are given only for firm matches. Size is stated for part of the rows, as once, few or many counts, or as a class when the clone is expanded.

J gene: TRBJ1-5; D gene: -; V gene: TRBV19; clone size: few; CDR3 DNA: TGTGCCAGTAGTATTCGAGGGAGGTTGTCACAGCCCCAGCATTTT; CDR3 protein: CASSIRGRLSQPQHF
J gene: TRBJ1-5; D gene: -; V gene: TRBV6-5; clone size: -; CDR3 DNA: TGTGCCGGAGGGCCAGAACGGAGCAATCAGCCCCAGCATTTT; CDR3 protein: CAGGPERSNQPQHF
J gene: TRBJ1-6; D gene: -; V gene: TRBV10-3; clone size: -; CDR3 DNA: TGTGCCATCAGTGAAATTGCGGGTAATTCACCCCTCCACTTT; CDR3 protein: CAISEIAGNSPLHF
J gene: TRBJ1-4; D gene: -; V gene: TRBV6-5; clone size: few; CDR3 DNA: TGTGCCAGCAGTTACTCGGACAGTGCAAGTCATGAAAAACTGTTTTTT; CDR3 protein: CASSYSDSASHEKLFF
J gene: TRBJ2-3; D gene: TRBD2; V gene: TRBV7-8; clone size: once; CDR3 DNA: TGTGCCAGCAGGCTAGCGGGGGCCGCATGGACGCAGTATTTT; CDR3 protein: CASRLAGAAWTQYF
J gene: TRBJ2-2; D gene: TRBD2; V gene: TRBV2; clone size: -; CDR3 DNA: TGTGCCAGCCAGGGAGGGTACACCGGGGAGCTGTTTTTT; CDR3 protein: CASQGGYTGELFF
J gene: TRBJ1-6; D gene: TRBD1; V gene: TRBV5-1; clone size: -; CDR3 DNA: TGCGCCAGCAGCAAGGACAGGGGCGCCTATAATTCACCCCTCCACTTT; CDR3 protein: CASSKDRGAYNSPLHF
J gene: TRBJ2-5; D gene: TRBD2; V gene: TRBV7-2; clone size: -; CDR3 DNA: TGTGCCAGCAGCTTGGGGCCGGGACTAGGGCAAGAGACCCAGTACTTC; CDR3 protein: CASSLGPGLGQETQYF
J gene: TRBJ1-3; D gene: TRBD1; V gene: TRBV7-8; clone size: -; CDR3 DNA: TGTGCCAGCAGCCCGTACGTATACCGGGACAGACTCCTCTCTGGAAACACCATATATTTT; CDR3 protein: CASSPYVYRDRLLSGNTIYF
J gene: TRBJ1-3; D gene: TRBD1; V gene: TRBV18; clone size: -; CDR3 DNA: TGTGCCAGCTCTTCAGAAAATCCAGGGGGTTCTCCTGGAAACACCATATATTTT; CDR3 protein: CASSSENPGGSPGNTIYF
J gene: TRBJ1-1; D gene: -; V gene: TRBV6-5; clone size: -; CDR3 DNA: TGTGCCAGCAGTTACCCAGGGACACCAGCTTTCTTT; CDR3 protein: CASSYPGTPAFF
J gene: TRBJ1-1; D gene: -; V gene: TRBV19; clone size: -; CDR3 DNA: TGTGCCAGTCAACCAACCGGGGGCACTGAAGCTTTCTTT; CDR3 protein: CASQPTGGTEAFF
J gene: TRBJ2-7; D gene: -; V gene: TRBV10-3; clone size: -; CDR3 DNA: TGTGCCATCAGTGGGCGGGCCTCCTACGAGCAGTACTTC; CDR3 protein: CAISGRASYEQYF
J gene: TRBJ2-6; D gene: TRBD1; V gene: TRBV7-2; clone size: -; CDR3 DNA: TGTGCCAGCAGCTTAGCGCCCATGACAGGGTACTTCTCTGGGGCCAACGTCCTGACTTTC; CDR3 protein: CASSLAPMTGYFSGANVLTF
J gene: TRBJ2-2; D gene: TRBD2; V gene: TRBV5-6; clone size: -; CDR3 DNA: TGTGCCACCACCCTAGCGGGGGGGACCGGGGAGCTGTTTTTT; CDR3 protein: CATTLAGGTGELFF
J gene: TRBJ1-1; D gene: TRBD1; V gene: TRBV14; clone size: -; CDR3 DNA: TGTGCCAGCAGCCAGGTCGGCACAGGGGGCCCCCTGACTGAAGCTTTCTTT; CDR3 protein: CASSQVGTGGPLTEAFF
J gene: TRBJ2-7; D gene: TRBD1; V gene: TRBV6-5; clone size: -; CDR3 DNA: TGTGCCAGCAGTTACGGGACAGGTCCCACCTACGAGCAGTACTTC; CDR3 protein: CASSYGTGPTYEQYF
J gene: TRBJ1-1; D gene: -; V gene: TRBV18; clone size: -; CDR3 DNA: TGTGCCAGCTCACCACCAACAACGGGGAACACTGAAGCTTTCTTT; CDR3 protein: CASSPPTTGNTEAFF
J gene: TRBJ1-3; D gene: -; V gene: TRBV28; clone size: few; CDR3 DNA: TGTGCCAGCAGATCGGGACAATCCTCTGGAAACACCATATATTTT; CDR3 protein: CASRSGQSSGNTIYF
J gene: TRBJ2-1; D gene: -; V gene: TRBV27; clone size: -; CDR3 DNA: TGTGCCAGCAGTTTATTCGGGGGAAGCGAGCAGTTCTTC; CDR3 protein: CASSLFGGSEQFF
J gene: TRBJ2-6; D gene: TRBD1; V gene: TRBV5-1; clone size: -; CDR3 DNA: TGCGCCAGCACACGGGCGACAGGGGTTGGTGGGGCCAACGTCCTGACTTTC; CDR3 protein: CASTRATGVGGANVLTF
J gene: TRBJ2-2; D gene: -; V gene: TRBV15; clone size: -; CDR3 DNA: TGTGCCACCAGCAGTTCTTTGACGAGGACCGGGGAGCTGTTTTTT; CDR3 protein: CATSSSLTRTGELFF
J gene: TRBJ2-3; D gene: -; V gene: TRBV19; clone size: -; CDR3 DNA: TGTGCCAGTAGTATCAGTCTCACAGATACGCAGTATTTT; CDR3 protein: CASSISLTDTQYF
J gene: TRBJ1-6; D gene: -; V gene: TRBV5-5; clone size: -; CDR3 DNA: TGTGCCAGCAGCCCAAACCAGGGTTTGGAGAATTCACCCCTCCACTTT; CDR3 protein: CASSPNQGLENSPLHF
J gene: TRBJ1-4; D gene: TRBD1; V gene: TRBV6-1; clone size: once; CDR3 DNA: TGTGCCAGCAGTGTTAGACAGGGGGCGGCTAATGAAAAACTGTTTTTT; CDR3 protein: CASSVRQGAANEKLFF
J gene: TRBJ1-3; D gene: -; V gene: TRBV19; clone size: -; CDR3 DNA: TGTGCCAGTAGGGGACAAATTATCTCTGGAAACACCATATATTTT; CDR3 protein: CASRGQIISGNTIYF
J gene: TRBJ1-1; D gene: -; V gene: TRBV21-1; clone size: few; CDR3 DNA: TGTGCCAGCTGTCCCGGGGGAGACACTGAAGCTTTCTTT; CDR3 protein: CASCPGGDTEAFF
J gene: TRBJ1-1; D gene: -; V gene: TRBV7-9; clone size: -; CDR3 DNA: TGTGCCAGCAGCCGACGGGCGGGGAACACTGAAGCTTTCTTT; CDR3 protein: CASSRRAGNTEAFF
J gene: TRBJ1-2; D gene: -; V gene: TRBV2; clone size: -; CDR3 DNA: TGTGCCAGCCTCGGACAGTACTATGGCTACACCTTC; CDR3 protein: CASLGQYYGYTF
J gene: TRBJ1-5; D gene: TRBD1; V gene: TRBV19; clone size: -; CDR3 DNA: TGTGCCAGTAGTACTCCAAGGACAGGGCCATCCAATCAGCCCCAGCATTTT; CDR3 protein: CASSTPRTGPSNQPQHF
J gene: TRBJ2-1; D gene: TRBD2; V gene: TRBV7-6; clone size: few; CDR3 DNA: TGTGCCAGCAGCTTAGCGCATTTGACTAGCGGGGGCAATGAGCAGTTCTTC; CDR3 protein: CASSLAHLTSGGNEQFF
J gene: TRBJ1-1; D gene: -; V gene: TRBV7-6; clone size: few; CDR3 DNA: TGTGCCAGCAGCCCGTGGGACATGGACACTGAAGCTTTCTTT; CDR3 protein: CASSPWDMDTEAFF
J gene: TRBJ2-3; D gene: -; V gene: TRBV7-9; clone size: -; CDR3 DNA: TGTGCCAGCAGCCGAGCCGCCCCGGGGAGTTTGGATACGCAGTATTTT; CDR3 protein: CASSRAAPGSLDTQYF
J gene: TRBJ2-7; D gene: -; V gene: TRBV6-6; clone size: few; CDR3 DNA: TGTGCCAGCAGTAGGCCGGGGTACGAGCAGTACTTC; CDR3 protein: CASSRPGYEQYF
J gene: TRBJ2-3; D gene: -; V gene: TRBV4-1; clone size: -; CDR3 DNA: TGCGCCAGCAGCCAACTCAGGCGTGGGTTTGGCACAGATACGCAGTATTTT; CDR3 protein: CASSQLRRGFGTDTQYF
J gene: TRBJ1-4; D gene: -; V gene: TRBV18; clone size: -; CDR3 DNA: TGTGCCAGCCACAGGGAGCGGAATGAAAAACTGTTTTTT; CDR3 protein: CASHRERNEKLFF